Given below is one TCR beta chain in context. The data stem from a study of T cell clonotyping in hematopoietic cell transplantation. Time point described: recipient sample about 28 days before transplant, after cytoreduction. Data came from immunoSEQ multiplex PCR; TCRdb stores just in-frame clones and leaves some out. The sample has tens of thousands of clones, around 83% seen once. Germline V gene data show CDR1 as LNHNV and CDR2 as YYDKDF (reference sequence). The CDR3 contains 13 residues. Between the trimmed V and J ends, which lost 3 bases and 9 bases, there was a span of 9 bases. This TCR was sampled from a man between 60 and 70 years old with myelodysplastic syndrome. Some clones in this sample may be carry-over from other donors' samples. The sample in question was peripheral blood mononuclear cells, obtained before stem cell transplant. This sequence joins TRBV15 and TRBJ1-6; D remains ambiguous. The CDR3 region is CATSSTRASPLHF. In DNA, the CDR3 is TGTGCCACCAGCAGTACGAGGGCTTCACCCCTCCACTTT.